Listed below are T cell receptor beta chains from one sample, sequenced in a study of shared clonotypes between healthy human individuals. Measured with immunoSEQ multiplex PCR; TCRdb has only the in-frame clones, and not every one. This sample has about 730,000 clones; approximately 72% occur once, and the top ten carry under 2%. Sequencing was carried out using memory CD4+ T cells sorted from blood. The receptors were gathered from a woman under 40 in good health. Both conserved end residues are part of each CDR3. The D gene is left open where the match is weak. Not all rows give a size; the values are once, few, many and, for expanded clones, a class.

j_call	d_call	clone_size	v_call	cdr3_aa	cdr3_nt
TRBJ1-3	-	many	TRBV6-1	CANGTPGNTIYF	TGTGCCAACGGGACACCTGGAAACACCATATATTTT
TRBJ1-5	TRBD1	-	TRBV30	CAWSGQGAYQPQHF	TGTGCCTGGAGTGGACAGGGGGCTTATCAGCCCCAGCATTTT
TRBJ2-7	TRBD2	-	TRBV15	CATSREPGTSGSLYEQYF	TGTGCCACCAGCAGAGAGCCCGGGACTAGCGGGAGTTTGTACGAGCAGTACTTC
TRBJ2-3	TRBD2	-	TRBV4-1	CASSQGLAGGPGDTQYF	TGCGCCAGCAGCCAAGGGCTAGCGGGAGGGCCGGGAGATACGCAGTATTTT
TRBJ2-3	-	-	TRBV5-1	CASSLQAGTDTQYF	TGCGCCAGCAGCTTACAAGCGGGCACAGATACGCAGTATTTT
TRBJ2-1	TRBD2	-	TRBV6-1	CASKLAVNYNEQFF	TGTGCCAGCAAACTAGCGGTAAATTACAATGAGCAGTTCTTC
TRBJ1-4	-	-	TRBV4-2	CASSQDQTGTNEKLFF	TGTGCCAGCAGCCAAGATCAGACAGGTACTAATGAAAAACTGTTTTTT
TRBJ2-5	-	-	TRBV6-6	CASSPPGGETQYF	TGTGCCAGCAGTCCGCCAGGGGGGGAGACCCAGTACTTC
TRBJ1-1	-	-	TRBV7-5	CVRSDRLLATEAFF	TGTGTCAGAAGCGACCGGCTGTTGGCGACTGAAGCTTTCTTT
TRBJ2-6	TRBD1	-	TRBV5-1	CASSLMAGGSSGANVLTF	TGCGCCAGCAGCTTAATGGCAGGGGGATCCTCTGGGGCCAACGTCCTGACTTTC
TRBJ2-7	TRBD1	-	TRBV29-1	CSVTKPGQPYEQYF	TGCAGCGTTACTAAACCGGGACAGCCCTACGAGCAGTACTTC
TRBJ1-2	TRBD1	-	TRBV28	CASRPNQGANYGYTF	TGTGCCAGCAGGCCCAATCAGGGGGCGAACTATGGCTACACCTTC
TRBJ1-1	-	-	TRBV29-1	CSVCAGNTEAFF	TGCAGCGTGTGCGCAGGGAACACTGAAGCTTTCTTT
TRBJ2-2	-	-	TRBV2	CASSDEGSGSGELFF	TGTGCCAGCAGTGATGAGGGATCGGGATCCGGGGAGCTGTTTTTT
TRBJ1-1	-	-	TRBV7-7	CASSFNGDTEAFF	TGTGCCAGCAGCTTCAATGGGGACACTGAAGCTTTCTTT
TRBJ2-7	-	-	TRBV6-6	CASRRNRNSYEQYF	TGTGCCAGCAGGAGAAACAGGAACTCCTACGAGCAGTACTTC
TRBJ2-2	-	-	TRBV21-1	CASSQTHQSHSTNTGELFF	TGTGCCAGCAGCCAAACCCATCAGAGTCACAGTACGAACACCGGGGAGCTGTTTTTT
TRBJ2-7	-	-	TRBV28	CASNRLHTFPYEQYF	TGTGCCAGCAATCGCTTACACACCTTCCCCTACGAGCAGTACTTC
TRBJ2-3	-	-	TRBV28	CASSFFLTGFITDTQYF	TGTGCCAGCAGTTTTTTCCTTACAGGGTTTATCACAGATACGCAGTATTTT
TRBJ2-1	-	-	TRBV25-1	CASSPRPARGSYNEQFF	TGTGCCAGCAGCCCCAGACCCGCCCGGGGGTCCTACAATGAGCAGTTCTTC
TRBJ1-1	TRBD1	-	TRBV4-2	CASSHGQGRLTEAFF	TGTGCCAGCAGCCACGGACAGGGGAGGTTAACTGAAGCTTTCTTT
TRBJ1-1	-	few	TRBV30	CAWSHGTNTEAFF	TGTGCCTGGAGTCACGGCACGAACACTGAAGCTTTCTTT
TRBJ1-2	TRBD1	-	TRBV4-2	CATTGMDYGYTF	TGTGCCACGACAGGGATGGACTATGGCTACACCTTC
TRBJ2-7	TRBD1	many	TRBV6-1	CASSAELTGGREQYF	TGTGCCAGCAGTGCAGAATTGACAGGGGGTCGCGAGCAGTACTTC
TRBJ2-7	-	-	TRBV5-5	CASSLEWGSYEQYF	TGTGCCAGCAGCTTGGAATGGGGCTCCTACGAGCAGTACTTC
TRBJ1-1	-	few	TRBV18	CASSPPISRGTEAFF	TGTGCCAGCTCACCACCGATTTCACGGGGGACTGAAGCTTTCTTT
TRBJ2-7	-	-	TRBV7-2	CASSLNREYEQYF	TGTGCCAGCAGCTTAAACAGGGAATACGAGCAGTACTTC
TRBJ2-5	TRBD1	-	TRBV5-1	CASSLGDRTGGETQYF	TGCGCCAGCAGCTTGGGTGACCGGACAGGGGGCGAGACCCAGTACTTC
TRBJ2-7	-	-	TRBV6-1	CASSEARDRRTYIPYEQYF	TGTGCCAGCAGTGAAGCTCGGGACCGCCGTACGTACATACCATACGAGCAGTACTTC
TRBJ2-3	-	-	TRBV30	CAWRGPTDTQYF	TGTGCCTGGCGAGGACCCACAGATACGCAGTATTTT
TRBJ2-3	-	-	TRBV28	CASLPGTSTDTQYF	TGTGCCAGTCTACCCGGGACTAGCACAGATACGCAGTATTTT
TRBJ1-1	-	-	TRBV12-5	CASGLRPGARDATEAFF	TGTGCTAGTGGTTTGAGGCCGGGGGCTCGGGATGCCACTGAAGCTTTCTTT
TRBJ2-7	-	-	TRBV5-4	CASSLGSIGEQYF	TGTGCCAGCAGCTTGGGATCAATAGGGGAGCAGTACTTC
TRBJ2-7	-	-	TRBV2	CASSDESGIFAEQYF	TGTGCCAGCAGTGATGAGTCAGGGATTTTCGCCGAGCAGTACTTC
TRBJ2-1	TRBD2	-	TRBV5-4	CASSLSSGSFNEQFF	TGTGCCAGCAGCTTGTCTAGCGGGAGCTTCAATGAGCAGTTCTTC
TRBJ2-1	TRBD2	-	TRBV11-3	CASSPGALAVGEQFF	TGTGCCAGCAGCCCAGGGGCACTAGCGGTTGGTGAGCAGTTCTTC
TRBJ2-7	-	-	TRBV28	CASSLGLGPSREQYF	TGTGCCAGCAGCCTGGGGCTTGGCCCTTCGCGCGAGCAGTACTTC
TRBJ2-4	-	once	TRBV27	CASSLFPRRSLAKNIQYF	TGTGCCAGCAGTTTATTTCCCCGACGCAGCCTAGCCAAAAACATTCAGTACTTC
TRBJ1-3	-	-	TRBV18	CASSPPEGPNTIYF	TGTGCCAGCTCACCACCGGAGGGTCCAAACACCATATATTTT
TRBJ1-2	TRBD1	-	TRBV6-5	CASSYLRLTGDYGYTF	TGTGCCAGCAGTTACTTAAGGCTTACAGGGGACTATGGCTACACCTTC
TRBJ1-3	-	once	TRBV6-6	CASTLDVSGNTIYF	TGTGCCAGCACCTTAGATGTCTCTGGAAACACCATATATTTT